This T cell receptor beta chain was recorded in a study of T cells in Graves' hyperthyroidism and ophthalmopathy. Broader study findings: Onset of ophthalmopathy came a median about 6.5 months after the model predicted it. Blood also contained most expanded thyroid clonotypes above 0.001.

The sample holds many counts of this clonotype. Its cognate antigen is unknown. The investigators amplified TCR beta CDR3 regions from RNA transcripts. Primed by the HTBI set, a first-round RT-PCR was run on the TCR CDR3. TCRdb independently ran MiXCR on the multiplex PCR reads; one entry per CDR3 protein. The data show some 300,000 distinct CDR3 sequences, around 15% seen once. This CDR3 contains 15 residues. Germline values: CDR1 SGHTA, CDR2 FQGNSA. Trimming cost V 0 bases and J 4 bases; bases outside gene matches: 4. The sequence was collected from a woman aged 40 to 49 with Graves' hyperthyroidism. The V and J genes are TRBV7-2 and TRBJ2-7; 9 positions agree with TRBD2. Sequencing was performed on blood. The CDR3 here is CASSLAGTSLYEQYF. Here the CDR3 DNA reads TGTGCCAGCAGCTTAGCCGGGACTAGCCTTTACGAGCAGTACTTC.